This TCR beta chain was captured in a study of response to subunit inactivated influenza vaccine. This clonotype was seen a few times. A single record per CDR3 protein comes from TCRdb applying MiXCR to the RT-PCR reads. The repertoire holds fewer than 550,000 distinct CDR3 sequences, with roughly 27% as singletons. The CDR3 is 18 amino acids. V lost 4 bases and J lost 3; bases outside the gene matches: 14. CDR1 and CDR2 from the germline V gene are LNHNV and YYDKDF (reference sequence). The receptor's source is a man in his forties or fifties who received an inactivated influenza vaccine. The material was CD4+ T cells sorted from PBMCs, obtained more than 4 days after vaccination. The chain combines TRBV15 with TRBJ2-1; 8 bases are shared with TRBD2. As DNA, the CDR3 is TGTGCCACCAGCACCGGGACTATAGCGGGGAACTTCTACAATGAGCAGTTCTTC. Translating gives CATSTGTIAGNFYNEQFF.